One sample yielded the 7 T cell receptor beta chains listed below, sequenced in a study of cytomegalovirus exposure and HLA in healthy donors listed by TCRdb under 2017. Library method: the immunoSEQ multiplex PCR assay. For the multiplex PCR, a mixture combining 60 forward primers for TCR Vbeta segments and 13 reverse primers for TCR Jbeta segments was used. This is the immuneACCESS table as TCRdb keeps it, with only in-frame sequences that have V and J called. A part of the clones is gone; compared with another copy, unresolved V genes explain less than half, and the rest is unexplained. The sample yields approximately 92,000 clones; roughly 80% were counted once. The ten largest clones take up about 1.2% of the sample. The sequenced sample consisted of PBMCs. The receptor set was obtained from a girl under 10 years old in good health and CMV-seropositive.

Here the CDR3 reads CASSGTVETQYF. CDR3 bases: TGTGCCAGCAGTGGGACAGTGGAGACCCAGTACTTC. J is TRBJ2-5 and V is TRBV28; TRBD1 aligns across 7 bases. With 5 bases clipped from V and 5 bases from J, the junction kept 2 bases outside the gene matches. Germline values: CDR1 MDHEN, CDR2 SYDVKM. The CDR3 is 12 amino acids.

The CDR3: CSATRGGELFF. CDR3 nucleotide sequence: TGCAGTGCTACTCGCGGCGGGGAGCTGTTTTTT. The V and J genes are TRBV20-1 and TRBJ2-2; D not certain. The V gene's germline CDR1 is DFQATT and CDR2 SNEGSKA (reference sequence). Trimming removed 4 bases from V and 7 bases from J, with 7 bases in between. There are 11 residues in the CDR3.

This clone was seen once. This chain uses TRBV7-9 with TRBJ1-2, with D unresolved. This CDR3 comprises 14 residues. V dropped 5 bases and J dropped 4 bases, with 14 bases sitting between them. The germline CDR1 and CDR2 sequences are SEHNR and FQNEAQ (reference sequence). This CDR3 reads CASSPSREGYGYTF. DNA for the CDR3: TGTGCCAGCAGCCCCTCTAGGGAGGGCTATGGCTACACCTTC.

This chain links TRBV7-2 with TRBJ1-1; tentative D call: TRBD1 (6 bases). This CDR3 region has 16 residues. Trimming stripped 2 bases from V and 4 bases from J, with 17 bases between. From germline, CDR1 is SGHTA and CDR2 FQGNSA. The CDR3 DNA sequence: TGTGCCAGCAGCTTATCGATTGGCAGGGGTGGCACTGAAGCTTTCTTT. Residues: CASSLSIGRGGTEAFF.

This clone was seen a handful of times. The chain is built from TRBV14 and TRBJ2-1, with D perhaps matching TRBD2 (5 bases). This CDR3 contains 16 residues. The germline V gene has CDR1 SGHDN and CDR2 FVKESK. Deletions cut 4 bases from V and 5 bases from J, with 18 bases between. The CDR3 DNA is TGTGCCAGCAGCCTACTGGACTTCCCAGAACACAATGAGCAGTTCTTC. This sequence encodes CASSLLDFPEHNEQFF.

This clone was found a few times. This chain links TRBV6-1 with TRBJ2-3; the match to TRBD1 covers 8 bases. Unmatched junction bases numbered 6, after V lost 1 base and J lost 6 bases. The CDR3 extends over 15 amino acids. Germline V lookup: CDR1 MNHNS, CDR2 SASEGT. This CDR3 is CASSEEAGGYDTQYF. CDR3 sequence (DNA): TGTGCCAGCAGTGAAGAGGCAGGGGGCTATGATACGCAGTATTTT.

This rearrangement joins TRBV25-1 to TRBJ2-7; TRBD2 agrees at 8 bases. Germline V gene sequence: CDR1 MGHDK, CDR2 SYGVNS. With V trimmed by 4 bases and J by 5 bases, 7 bases remained unmatched. There are 14 residues in the CDR3. CDR3 bases: TGTGCCAGCAGTGGCGCTAGCGGGTCACACGAGCAGTACTTC. It yields the protein CASSGASGSHEQYF.